This T cell receptor beta chain is from a study of cytomegalovirus exposure and HLA in healthy donors. Study observations and caveats: Most CMV-associated TCR beta chains were later found to appear HLA-restricted. V- and J-gene trimming of TCR beta was linked (in a later analysis) to a missense DCLRE1C variant.

This clone was seen a handful of times. Antigen specificity is unknown. In germline, CDR1 is MNHNY, CDR2 SVGAGI (reference sequence). This CDR3 comprises 14 residues. V dropped 5 bases and J dropped 7; count of bases not matched to a gene: 6. PCR used 60 Vbeta primers and 13 Jbeta primers. Assay used: immunoSEQ multiplex PCR; TCRdb lists only in-frame clones, some missing. The sample has around 170,000 clones, 75% to 85% seen once. The chain combines TRBV6-6 with TRBJ1-5; 9 bases are a match to TRBD1. Specimen: PBMCs. The receptor was isolated from a woman between 18 and 29 years old in good health and CMV-seronegative. The CDR3 is CASSDGTGRQPQHF. CDR3 DNA: TGTGCCAGCAGTGACGGGACAGGGAGACAGCCCCAGCATTTT.